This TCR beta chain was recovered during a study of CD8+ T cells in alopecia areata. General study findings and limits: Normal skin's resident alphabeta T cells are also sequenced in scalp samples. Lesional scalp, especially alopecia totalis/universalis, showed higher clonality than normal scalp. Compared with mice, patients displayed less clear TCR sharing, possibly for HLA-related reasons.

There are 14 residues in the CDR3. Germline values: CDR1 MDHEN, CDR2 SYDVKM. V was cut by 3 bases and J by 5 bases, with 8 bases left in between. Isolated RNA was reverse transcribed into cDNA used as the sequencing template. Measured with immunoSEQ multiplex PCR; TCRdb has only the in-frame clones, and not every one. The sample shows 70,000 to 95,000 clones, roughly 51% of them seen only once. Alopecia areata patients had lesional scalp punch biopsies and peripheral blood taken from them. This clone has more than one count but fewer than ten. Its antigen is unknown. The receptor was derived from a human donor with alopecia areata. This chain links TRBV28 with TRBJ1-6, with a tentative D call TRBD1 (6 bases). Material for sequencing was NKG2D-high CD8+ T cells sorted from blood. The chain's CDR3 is CASSLTGNNSPLHF. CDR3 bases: TGTGCCAGCAGTTTGACAGGAAATAATTCACCCCTCCACTTT.